This entry is about one T cell receptor (beta chain). This entry comes from a study of OX40 agonist ivuxolimab in advanced cancers. Germline-derived CDR1 and CDR2 are SGHDN and FVKESK. V was clipped by 1 base and J by 10 bases, with 11 bases between them. CDR3 length: 14 residues. Sequenced by immunoSEQ multiplex PCR; TCRdb stores in-frame clones only, minus some. This table holds under 110,000 clones, 90% found once. The receptor's source is an adult with an advanced solid tumor such as melanoma, head and neck, liver or kidney cancer. The V gene is TRBV14, the J gene TRBJ1-6; perhaps TRBD1 as D (5 bases). The specimen was CD4+ or CD8+ T cells sorted from blood, collected in a trial of the OX40 agonist ivuxolimab. CDR3 sequence: CASSQGREVSPLHF. The CDR3 nucleotides read TGTGCCAGCAGCCAAGGCAGGGAGGTCTCACCCCTCCACTTT.